The clone carrying this TCR beta chain was recorded many times. This entry belongs to a study of T-cell memory formation after mild COVID-19. Germline V gene lookup returns CDR1 SGHTA and CDR2 FQGNSA. CDR3 size: 17 residues. The V and J ends lost 5 bases and 1 base, in that order; junction bases with no gene match: 8. TCRdb analysed the 5' RACE reads with MiXCR anew, one entry per CDR3 protein. The table records roughly 160,000 distinct CDR3 sequences, roughly 11% of them present only once. This TCR was sampled from a man younger than 30 who had mild COVID-19 (a few samples of this study predate the infection). Cell type and time point are not known. The sample comprised PBMCs or a T cell subset sorted from them (not recorded which). The chain couples TRBV7-2 to TRBJ2-3; 11 bases fit TRBD2. CDR3 in amino acids: CASSAQPTSGGTDTQYF. The CDR3 region has the DNA TGTGCCAGCAGCGCACAGCCGACTAGCGGGGGCACAGATACGCAGTATTTT.